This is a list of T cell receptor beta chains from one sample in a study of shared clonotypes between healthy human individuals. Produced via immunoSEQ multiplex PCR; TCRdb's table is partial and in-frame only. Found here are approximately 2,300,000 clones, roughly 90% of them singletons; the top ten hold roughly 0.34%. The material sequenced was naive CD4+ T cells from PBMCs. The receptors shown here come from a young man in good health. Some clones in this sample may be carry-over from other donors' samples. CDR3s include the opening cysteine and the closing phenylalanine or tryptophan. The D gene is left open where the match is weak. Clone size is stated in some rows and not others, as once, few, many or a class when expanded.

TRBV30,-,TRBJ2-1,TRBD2,CAWAGTSREQFF,TGTGCCTGGGCTGGGACTAGCAGGGAGCAGTTCTTC
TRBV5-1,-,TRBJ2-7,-,CASSRGGPYEQYF,TGCGCCAGCAGCAGGGGGGGACCCTACGAGCAGTACTTC
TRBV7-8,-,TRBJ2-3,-,CASSKRRAEADTQYF,TGTGCCAGCAGCAAACGCCGAGCGGAGGCAGATACGCAGTATTTT
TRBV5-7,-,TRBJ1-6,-,CASRGRDSPLHF,TGTGCCAGCAGGGGGAGAGATTCACCCCTCCACTTT
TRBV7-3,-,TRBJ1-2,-,CASSLGKNYGYTF,TGTGCCAGCAGCCTTGGGAAAAACTATGGCTACACCTTC
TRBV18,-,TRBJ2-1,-,CASSVDREQFF,TGTGCCAGCTCAGTAGACAGGGAGCAGTTCTTC
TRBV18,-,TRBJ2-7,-,CASSQGAYEQYF,TGTGCCAGCTCACAAGGGGCCTACGAGCAGTACTTC
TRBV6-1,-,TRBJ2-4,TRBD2,CASSVPLEGLAGAKNIQYF,TGTGCCAGCAGTGTACCGCTTGAGGGACTAGCGGGAGCCAAAAACATTCAGTACTTC
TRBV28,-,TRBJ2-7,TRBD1,CASRRPGQYYEQYF,TGTGCCAGCAGGCGCCCGGGACAGTACTACGAGCAGTACTTC
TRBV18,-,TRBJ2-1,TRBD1,CASSPGQGNHEQFF,TGTGCCAGCTCACCGGGACAGGGGAACCATGAGCAGTTCTTC
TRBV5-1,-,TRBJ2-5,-,CASSLQGDQETQYF,TGCGCCAGCAGCCTCCAGGGAGACCAAGAGACCCAGTACTTC
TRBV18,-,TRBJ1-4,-,CASSPSVIGEKLFF,TGTGCCAGCTCACCCTCGGTGATCGGCGAAAAACTGTTTTTT
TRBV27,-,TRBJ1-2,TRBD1,CASSRQGLNYGYTF,TGTGCCAGCAGCAGACAGGGGTTGAACTATGGCTACACCTTC
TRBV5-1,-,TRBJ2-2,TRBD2,CASSLDPSGITGELFF,TGCGCCAGCAGCTTGGATCCTAGCGGGATAACCGGGGAGCTGTTTTTT
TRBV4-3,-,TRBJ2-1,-,CASSQNPAAAGANEQFF,TGCGCCAGCAGCCAAAACCCGGCGGCTGCCGGGGCTAATGAGCAGTTCTTC
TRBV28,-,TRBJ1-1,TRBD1,CASSLGQGVPEAFF,TGTGCCAGCAGTCTGGGACAGGGGGTCCCTGAAGCTTTCTTT
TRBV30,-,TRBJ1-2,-,CAWSANRYGYTF,TGTGCCTGGAGTGCAAACAGATATGGCTACACCTTC
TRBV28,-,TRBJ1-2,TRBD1,CASSSTPGGAGFDYTF,TGTGCCAGCAGTTCAACTCCAGGGGGCGCAGGGTTCGACTACACCTTC
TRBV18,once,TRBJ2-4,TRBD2,CASSPRVVAGDYIQYF,TGTGCCAGCTCACCACGGGTTGTGGCGGGAGACTACATTCAGTACTTC
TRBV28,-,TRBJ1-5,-,CASLLGRLWGNQPQHF,TGTGCCAGCCTCCTCGGACGGCTCTGGGGCAATCAGCCCCAGCATTTT
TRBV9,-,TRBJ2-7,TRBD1,CASSAGQAATYEQYF,TGTGCCAGCAGCGCCGGACAGGCCGCCACCTACGAGCAGTACTTC
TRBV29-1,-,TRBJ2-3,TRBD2,CSVRTSGTDTQYF,TGCAGCGTTCGGACTAGCGGCACAGATACGCAGTATTTT
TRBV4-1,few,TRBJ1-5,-,CASSHPARNQPQHF,TGCGCCAGCAGCCACCCGGCGAGGAATCAGCCCCAGCATTTT
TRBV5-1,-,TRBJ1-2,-,CASSLENGVTYGYTF,TGCGCCAGCAGCTTGGAAAACGGGGTTACCTATGGCTACACCTTC
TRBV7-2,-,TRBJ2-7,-,CASSLDNLYSEQYF,TGTGCCAGCAGCTTAGATAATCTGTACAGCGAGCAGTACTTC
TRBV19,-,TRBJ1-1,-,CASSSNRFNEAFF,TGTGCCAGTAGTTCTAACAGGTTTAATGAAGCTTTCTTT
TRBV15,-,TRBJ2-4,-,CATSFRIQNIQYF,TGTGCCACCAGCTTCCGGATACAAAACATTCAGTACTTC